These T cell receptor beta chains were read from a single sample in a study of vaccination effects on CD4 cells after COVID-19. Their specific antigens are unknown. Profiled with immunoSEQ multiplex PCR; TCRdb holds only in-frame clones, not every one. The sample lists tens of thousands of clones, 74% occurring once. This specimen consisted of CD4+ T cells from PBMCs cultured with HCoV-229E spike peptides, obtained after COVID-19 vaccination. These TCRs come from a human donor who received a COVID-19 vaccine. CDR3s include the opening cysteine and the closing phenylalanine or tryptophan. Fields, in order: V gene, J gene, CDR3 protein.

V: TRBV7-9
J: TRBJ1-3
CDR3: CASSRDINTIYF

V: TRBV4-1
J: TRBJ1-4
CDR3: CASSRVPANEKLFF

V: TRBV29-1
J: TRBJ2-3
CDR3: CSVEGPRTDTQYF

V: TRBV6-4
J: TRBJ2-4
CDR3: CASKVSGAQNIQYF

V: TRBV29-1
J: TRBJ2-3
CDR3: CSVEAGTGRADTQYF

V: TRBV5-4
J: TRBJ1-2
CDR3: CASSRDTAYGYTF

V: TRBV4-3
J: TRBJ1-5
CDR3: CASSQESRHNQPQHF

V: TRBV4-1
J: TRBJ1-4
CDR3: CASSQDSFGGREKLFF

V: TRBV10-1
J: TRBJ1-5
CDR3: CASIPPDEGGGQPQHF

V: TRBV12-5
J: TRBJ1-5
CDR3: CASGLGYNQPQHF

V: TRBV5-1
J: TRBJ2-5
CDR3: CASSFPGETQYF

V: TRBV6-4
J: TRBJ1-6
CDR3: CASSDRGSYNSPLHF

V: TRBV27
J: TRBJ2-5
CDR3: CASSSSRGWQETQYF

V: TRBV4-2
J: TRBJ2-2
CDR3: CASSPSTSSVGYTGELFF